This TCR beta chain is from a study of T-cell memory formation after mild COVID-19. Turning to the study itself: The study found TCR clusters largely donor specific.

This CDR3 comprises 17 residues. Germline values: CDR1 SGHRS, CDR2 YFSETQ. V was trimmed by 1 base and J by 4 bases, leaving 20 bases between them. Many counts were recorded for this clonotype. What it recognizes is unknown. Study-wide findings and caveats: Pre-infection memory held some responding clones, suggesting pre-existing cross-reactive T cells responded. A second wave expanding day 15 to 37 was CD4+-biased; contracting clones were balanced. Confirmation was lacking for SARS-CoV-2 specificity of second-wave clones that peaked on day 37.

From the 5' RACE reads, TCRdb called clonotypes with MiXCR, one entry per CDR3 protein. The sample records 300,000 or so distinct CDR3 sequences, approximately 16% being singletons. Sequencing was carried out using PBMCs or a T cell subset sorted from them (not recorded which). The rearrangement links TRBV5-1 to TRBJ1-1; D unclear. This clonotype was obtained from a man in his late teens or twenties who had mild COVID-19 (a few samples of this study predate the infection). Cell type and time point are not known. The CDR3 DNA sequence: TGCGCCAGCAGCTTGCGGGTGGTTCTCGGGCCCAGCACTGAAGCTTTCTTT. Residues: CASSLRVVLGPSTEAFF. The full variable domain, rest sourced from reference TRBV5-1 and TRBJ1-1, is KAGVTQTPRYLIKTRGQQVTLSCSPISGHRSVSWYQQTPGQGLQFLFEYFSETQRNKGNFPGRFSGRQFSNSRSEMNVSTLELGDSALYLCASSLRVVLGPSTEAFFGQGTRLTVV.